This note documents a single T cell receptor beta chain sequence. Its antigen remains unknown. The data stem from a study of shared clonotypes between healthy human individuals. The CDR3 runs to 15 residues. V dropped 4 bases and J dropped 5 bases, with 15 bases sitting between them. Germline V lookup: CDR1 SEHNR, CDR2 FQNEAQ (reference sequence). Study findings and constraints: Sharing across a few donors was seen in about 5% of naive CD4 clonotypes.

Genomic DNA of every subset was divided equally among multiple immunoSEQ plates. Here immunoSEQ multiplex PCR was the method, and the copy in TCRdb shows in-frame clones only, minus some. Altogether 550,000 to 850,000 clones are present, 72% being singletons, with the ten largest covering more than 1.5%. V gene TRBV7-9 combines with J gene TRBJ2-4; D is possibly TRBD1 or TRBD2 (5 bases each). Source material: memory CD4+ T cells sorted from blood. As for subset: CD45RA-negative fraction. This TCR derives from a woman aged 25 to 39 in good health. CDR3 sequence (DNA): TGTGCCAGCAGCTCTCGGGGCCCCGGGGAAAACATTCAGTACTTC. Translated, it gives CASSSRGPGENIQYF.